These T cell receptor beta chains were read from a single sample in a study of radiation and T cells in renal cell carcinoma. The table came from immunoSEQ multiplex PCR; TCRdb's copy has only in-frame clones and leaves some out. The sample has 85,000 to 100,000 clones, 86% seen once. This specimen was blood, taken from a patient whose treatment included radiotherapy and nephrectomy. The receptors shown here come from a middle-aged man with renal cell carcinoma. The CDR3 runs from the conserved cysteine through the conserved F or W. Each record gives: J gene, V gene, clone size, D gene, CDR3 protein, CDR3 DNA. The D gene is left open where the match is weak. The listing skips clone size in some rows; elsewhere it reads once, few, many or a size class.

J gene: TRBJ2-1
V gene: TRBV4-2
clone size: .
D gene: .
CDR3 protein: CASSRGGYNEQFF
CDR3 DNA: TGTGCCAGCAGCCGAGGTGGGTACAATGAGCAGTTCTTC

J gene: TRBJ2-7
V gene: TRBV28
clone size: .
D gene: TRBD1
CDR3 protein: CASSSTGYEQYF
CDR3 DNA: TGTGCCAGCAGTTCGACAGGGTACGAGCAGTACTTC

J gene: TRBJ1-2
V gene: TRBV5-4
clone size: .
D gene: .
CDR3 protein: CASSLDLGNYGYTF
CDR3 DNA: TGTGCCAGCAGCTTGGACCTAGGGAACTATGGCTACACCTTC

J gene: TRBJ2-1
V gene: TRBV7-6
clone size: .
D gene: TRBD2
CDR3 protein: CASSSGLANNEQFF
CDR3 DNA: TGTGCCAGCAGCTCGGGACTAGCTAACAATGAGCAGTTCTTC

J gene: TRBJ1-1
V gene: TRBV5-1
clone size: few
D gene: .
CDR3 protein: CASSLESVFEAFF
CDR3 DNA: TGCGCCAGCAGCTTGGAATCAGTCTTCGAAGCTTTCTTT

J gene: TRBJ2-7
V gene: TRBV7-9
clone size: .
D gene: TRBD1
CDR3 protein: CASSWTGPSYEQYF
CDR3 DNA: TGTGCCAGCAGCTGGACAGGGCCCTCCTACGAGCAGTACTTC

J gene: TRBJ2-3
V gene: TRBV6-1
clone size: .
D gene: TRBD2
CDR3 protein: CASSELSPGSGWEDTQYF
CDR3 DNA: TGTGCCAGCAGTGAACTCTCCCCGGGTAGCGGGTGGGAAGATACGCAGTATTTT

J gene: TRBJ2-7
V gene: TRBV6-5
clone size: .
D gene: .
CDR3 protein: CASSTGPGPSYEQYF
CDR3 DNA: TGTGCCAGCAGTACAGGCCCCGGCCCGTCCTACGAGCAGTACTTC

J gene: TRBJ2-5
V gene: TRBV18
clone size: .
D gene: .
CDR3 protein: CASSQPAVRETQYF
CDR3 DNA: TGTGCCAGCTCCCAACCAGCTGTCCGAGAGACCCAGTACTTC

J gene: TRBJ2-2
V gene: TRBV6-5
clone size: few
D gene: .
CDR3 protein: CASSPLAGRIGELFF
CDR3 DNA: TGTGCCAGCAGTCCTTTGGCAGGGAGGATCGGGGAGCTGTTTTTT

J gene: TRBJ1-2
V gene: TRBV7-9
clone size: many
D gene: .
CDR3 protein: CASSPGTIGYTF
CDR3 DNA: TGTGCCAGCAGCCCTGGGACAATTGGCTACACCTTC

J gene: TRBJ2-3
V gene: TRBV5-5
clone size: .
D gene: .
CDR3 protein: CASSLLAGPNTQYF
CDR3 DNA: TGTGCCAGCAGCTTGCTGGCGGGCCCTAATACGCAGTATTTT

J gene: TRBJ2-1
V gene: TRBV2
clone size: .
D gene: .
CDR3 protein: CASRMGSSYNEQFF
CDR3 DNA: TGTGCCAGCCGGATGGGGAGCTCCTACAATGAGCAGTTCTTC

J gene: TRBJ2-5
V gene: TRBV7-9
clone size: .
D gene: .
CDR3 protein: CASSLPEYQETQYF
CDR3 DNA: TGTGCCAGCAGCTTACCGGAGTACCAAGAGACCCAGTACTTC

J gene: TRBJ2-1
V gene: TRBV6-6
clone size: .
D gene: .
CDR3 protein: CASRPTGQGNNEQFF
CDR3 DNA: TGTGCCAGCAGACCTACGGGGCAGGGAAACAATGAGCAGTTCTTC

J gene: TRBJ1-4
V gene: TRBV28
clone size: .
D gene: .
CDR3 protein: CASRHQGHNEKLFF
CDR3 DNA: TGTGCCAGCAGACACCAGGGACATAATGAAAAACTGTTTTTT

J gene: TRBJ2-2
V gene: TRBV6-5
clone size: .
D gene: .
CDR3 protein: CASSYFRGTNTGELFF
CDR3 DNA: TGTGCCAGCAGTTACTTTAGGGGGACGAACACCGGGGAGCTGTTTTTT

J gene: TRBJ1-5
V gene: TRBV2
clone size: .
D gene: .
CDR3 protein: CASSEQWVASNQPQHF
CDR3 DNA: TGTGCCAGCAGTGAACAGTGGGTAGCGAGCAATCAGCCCCAGCATTTT

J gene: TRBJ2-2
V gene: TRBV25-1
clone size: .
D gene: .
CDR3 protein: CASSEGERDTGELFF
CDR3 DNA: TGTGCCAGCAGTGAAGGGGAGCGGGACACCGGGGAGCTGTTTTTT

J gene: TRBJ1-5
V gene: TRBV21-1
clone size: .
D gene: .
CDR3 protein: CASSKVDRVQPQHF
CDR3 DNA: TGTGCCAGCAGCAAAGTCGATAGGGTGCAGCCCCAGCATTTT

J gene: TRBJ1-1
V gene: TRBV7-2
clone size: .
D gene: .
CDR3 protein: CASSSGGFGTEAFF
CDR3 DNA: TGTGCCAGCAGCTCCGGAGGGTTCGGGACTGAAGCTTTCTTT

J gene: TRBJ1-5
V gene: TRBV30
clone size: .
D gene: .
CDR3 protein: CAWTQGGSSNQPQHF
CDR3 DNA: TGTGCCTGGACGCAGGGAGGTTCAAGCAATCAGCCCCAGCATTTT

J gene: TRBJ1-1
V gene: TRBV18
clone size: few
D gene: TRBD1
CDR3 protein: CASSPGQENTEAFF
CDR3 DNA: TGTGCCAGCTCACCCGGACAGGAAAACACTGAAGCTTTCTTT

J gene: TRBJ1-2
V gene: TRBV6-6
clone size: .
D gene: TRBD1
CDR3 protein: CATHRDSADGYTF
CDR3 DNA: TGTGCCACCCACAGGGACAGCGCGGATGGCTACACCTTC

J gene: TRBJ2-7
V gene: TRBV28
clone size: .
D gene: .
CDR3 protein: CASSSVLGYEQYF
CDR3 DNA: TGTGCCAGCAGTTCAGTATTAGGCTACGAGCAGTACTTC

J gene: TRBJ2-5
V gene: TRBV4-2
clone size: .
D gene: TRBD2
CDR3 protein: CASSQDGTSGAKQETQYF
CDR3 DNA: TGTGCCAGCAGCCAAGATGGGACTAGCGGGGCGAAACAAGAGACCCAGTACTTC

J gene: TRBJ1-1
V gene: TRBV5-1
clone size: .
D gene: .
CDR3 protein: CASSFGNDRNTEAFF
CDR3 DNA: TGCGCCAGCAGCTTCGGGAACGACAGGAACACTGAAGCTTTCTTT

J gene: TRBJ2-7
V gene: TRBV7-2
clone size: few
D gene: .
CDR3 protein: CASSLGEHSYEQYF
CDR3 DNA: TGTGCCAGCAGCTTAGGGGAACACTCCTACGAGCAGTACTTC

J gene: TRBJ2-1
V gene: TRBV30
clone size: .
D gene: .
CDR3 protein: CAWSGGQEGEQFF
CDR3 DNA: TGTGCCTGGAGTGGGGGCCAGGAGGGTGAGCAGTTCTTC

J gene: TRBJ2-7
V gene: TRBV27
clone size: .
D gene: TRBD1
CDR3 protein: CASSSGTGIPYEQYF
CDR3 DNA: TGTGCCAGCAGTTCCGGGACAGGGATCCCCTACGAGCAGTACTTC

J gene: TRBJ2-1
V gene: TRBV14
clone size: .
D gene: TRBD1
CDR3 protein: CASSQDRIGQGFGEQFF
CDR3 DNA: TGTGCCAGCAGCCAAGATAGAATTGGACAGGGGTTTGGTGAGCAGTTCTTC

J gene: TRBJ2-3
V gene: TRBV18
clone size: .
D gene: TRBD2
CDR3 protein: CASSPLAGSRTDTQYF
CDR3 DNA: TGTGCCAGCTCACCACTAGCGGGATCGAGAACAGATACGCAGTATTTT